Sequencing of this T cell receptor beta chain was carried out in a study of CD8+ T cells in alopecia areata (dated by TCRdb to the late 2010s). For the study in its entirety: The treated patients took part in an open-label pilot trial in which moderate-to-severe alopecia areata was treated with oral tofacitinib at 5 to 10 mg twice daily. Tofacitinib was given for 6 to 18 months, followed by 6 months of follow-up off drug to assess delayed response and recurrence. Tofacitinib-treated patients had biopsies at baseline and at 4 and 24 weeks of treatment, with a later scalp biopsy in several patients. RNA was obtained with the PAXgene miRNA kit for fixed scalp, the miRNeasy kit for PBMCs, and the RNeasy kit for mouse skin. The study used high-throughput TCRbeta sequencing to examine T cell clonal expansion in alopecia areata, in both the C3H/HeJ mouse model and human patients. On the human side, TCRbeta sequencing was run on scalp tissue and on sorted CD4+ and CD8+ peripheral blood T cells from healthy controls and from alopecia areata patients with either patchy or totalis/universalis disease. TCRbeta CDR3 regions were amplified by immunoSEQ multiplex PCR using 35 Vbeta forward and 13 Jbeta reverse primers. Clonality in the scalp was compared among normal scalp (n=4), patchy alopecia areata scalp (n=8), and alopecia totalis/universalis scalp (n=8).

With respect to this clone: This clone's antigen is unknown. Per-nucleotide qualities are absent, and no much larger clonotype sits a single base away.

This specimen's time point label, interpreted: baseline before oral tofacitinib. From alopecia areata patients, peripheral blood was collected along with lesional scalp punch biopsies. PBMCs were isolated by density centrifugation and stained for CD3, CD4 and CD8, and CD4+ and CD8+ T cells were sorted on a FACSAria. Library preparation used the immunoSEQ multiplex PCR assay. For TCR sequencing, RNA was extracted from every sample and reverse transcribed into cDNA to serve as template. SuperScript III was used for first-strand cDNA synthesis, primed with a 2:1 mix of oligo-dT and random hexamers. A synthetic immune receptor repertoire was used to assess amplification bias, and residual bias was removed computationally. The authors' pipeline ran thus. After raw reads were preprocessed to remove errors, the CDR3 was defined following IMGT conventions as running from the conserved cysteine to phenylalanine. To get clonality, Shannon entropy was normalized by log2 of the number of productive unique TCRs and the result was subtracted from 1. Whether each scalp clone was CD4 or CD8 was inferred by checking scalp TCRbeta sequences against the CD4 and CD8 repertoires from sorted blood. The clones in this table, taken by TCRdb from immuneACCESS, are in-frame only. Not every clone is retained; where verified, under half of the shortfall comes from an unresolved V gene, and the cause of the rest is unknown. From that table come the V and J calls and clone size; the DNA was used to work out D and trimming. The sample table lists approximately 150,000 clones, just over 65% of them with a count of one. Over 10% of the sample goes to the ten largest clones.

The paper's findings and limits, for the study overall: Shared TCR sequences between patients were less evident than in mice, which may be partly attributable to HLA diversity in the patient population. Compared with normal scalp, lesional scalp had higher clonality and more expanded CD8+ clones, particularly in alopecia totalis/universalis, a pattern that suggests antigenic drive. Resident alphabeta T cells in normal human skin are also sequenced, complicating scalp TCR repertoire analysis, unlike mouse skin dominated by gammadelta T cells.

V gives up 4 bases and J gives up 0 bases, and the segment between their germline ends measures 12 bases. The CDR3 runs 15 amino acids, cysteine and phenylalanine included. The only DNA kept is the CDR3, 45 bases in frame from the first base. Taken from the germline V gene, the CDR1 and CDR2 loops are SNHLY and FYNNEI. The receptor's source is a human donor with alopecia areata. The chain employs TRBV2 and TRBJ2-5, with a weak D call of TRBD1 (5 bases match). Sequencing was performed on CD8+ T cells sorted from blood, taken at week 0. The DNA sequence is given as TGTGCCAGCAGTGGACCTGCAGGGTACCAAGAGACCCAGTACTTC. It encodes CASSGPAGYQETQYF.